The next 5 T cell receptor beta chains were all read from a single sample in a study of blood T cell repertoires in COVID-19. The table came from immunoSEQ multiplex PCR; TCRdb's copy has only in-frame clones and leaves some out. The table records just over 300,000 clones, roughly 87% of them present only once. The material sequenced was peripheral blood. These receptors originate from a man aged 18 to 29 with active or convalescent COVID-19.

This clone was recorded once. The rearrangement joins TRBV7-9 to TRBJ2-1, with TRBD2 identical over 8 bases. Unmatched junction bases numbered 6, after V lost 8 bases and J lost 0 bases. The CDR3 loop spans 15 amino acids. The germline V gene encodes CDR1 SEHNR and CDR2 FQNEAQ (reference sequence). In DNA, the CDR3 is TGTGCCAGCGTGGGGAGCGGGAGCTCCTACAATGAGCAGTTCTTC. Protein product: CASVGSGSSYNEQFF.

This chain connects TRBV5-1 to TRBJ2-3; a weak D match, TRBD2 (5 bases). V was trimmed by 3 bases and J by 3 bases, leaving 11 bases between them. The germline gives CDR1 SGHRS, CDR2 YFSETQ. The CDR3 spans 14 residues. CDR3 region: CASSSTPGTDTQYF. In DNA, the CDR3 is TGCGCCAGCAGCTCCACCCCGGGGACAGATACGCAGTATTTT. Full variable domain (rest looked up from reference TRBV5-1 and TRBJ2-3): KAGVTQTPRYLIKTRGQQVTLSCSPISGHRSVSWYQQTPGQGLQFLFEYFSETQRNKGNFPGRFSGRQFSNSRSEMNVSTLELGDSALYLCASSSTPGTDTQYFGPGTRLTVL.

The rearrangement links TRBV6-1 to TRBJ2-6; TRBD1 might be the D (6 bases). Germline assignment: CDR1 MNHNS and CDR2 SASEGT. The CDR3 consists of 18 residues. V was trimmed by 2 bases and J by 1 base, leaving 15 bases between them. The CDR3 nucleotides read TGTGCCAGCAGTGAACCACACAGGGAGAAGTCTGGGGCCAACGTCCTGACTTTC. Translation: CASSEPHREKSGANVLTF.

The chain is built from TRBV6-1 and TRBJ2-1, with TRBD2 identical over 13 bases. J gave up 7 bases and V 1 base, and 10 bases lay outside the gene matches. Germline V gene sequence: CDR1 MNHNS, CDR2 SASEGT. The CDR3 has 18 amino acids. The CDR3 sequence is CASSEGWGTSGGANEQFF. CDR3 bases: TGTGCCAGCAGTGAAGGTTGGGGAACTAGCGGGGGGGCGAATGAGCAGTTCTTC.

The gene calls are TRBV2 and TRBJ2-1; TRBD1 matches 11 bases. This CDR3 comprises 17 residues. V was clipped by 5 bases and J by 0 bases; unmatched bases: 6. Germline CDR1 SNHLY, CDR2 FYNNEI. The CDR3 loop reads CASSLGQGASSYNEQFF. The CDR3, as DNA: TGTGCCAGCAGTCTAGGACAGGGGGCCTCCTCCTACAATGAGCAGTTCTTC.